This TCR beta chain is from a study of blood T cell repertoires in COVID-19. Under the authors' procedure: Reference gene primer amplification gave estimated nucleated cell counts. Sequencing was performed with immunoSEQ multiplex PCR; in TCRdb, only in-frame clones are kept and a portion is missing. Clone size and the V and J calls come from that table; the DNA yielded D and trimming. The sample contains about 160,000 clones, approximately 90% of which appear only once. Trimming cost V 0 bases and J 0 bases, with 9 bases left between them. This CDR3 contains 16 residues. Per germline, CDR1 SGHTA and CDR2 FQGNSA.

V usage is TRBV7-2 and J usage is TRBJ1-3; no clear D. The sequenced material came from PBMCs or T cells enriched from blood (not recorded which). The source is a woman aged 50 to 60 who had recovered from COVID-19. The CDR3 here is CASSLARESSGNTIYF. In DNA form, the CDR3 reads TGTGCCAGCAGCTTAGCGCGAGAGAGCTCTGGAAACACCATATATTTT.